A selection of T cell receptor beta chains follows, all from one sample in a study of T cells in Graves' hyperthyroidism and ophthalmopathy. A single record per CDR3 protein comes from TCRdb applying MiXCR to the multiplex PCR reads. The data hold about 480,000 distinct CDR3 sequences, with 20% to 25% observed a single time. The specimen was blood. The receptors derive from a woman in her 70s with Graves' ophthalmopathy. The CDR3 runs from the conserved cysteine through the conserved F or W. D genes are given only for firm matches. Expanded clones get a size class; other rows say once, few or many, or leave the size out.

V: TRBV29-1
J: TRBJ2-5
D: TRBD1
size: .
DNA: TGCAGCGCAAAACAGGGGGCGGGGGAGACCCAGTACTTC
CDR3: CSAKQGAGETQYF

V: TRBV2
J: TRBJ1-6
D: .
size: .
DNA: TGTGCCAGCAGGGAAAGACAGGCCTATTCACCCCTCCACTTT
CDR3: CASRERQAYSPLHF

V: TRBV7-2
J: TRBJ1-2
D: .
size: .
DNA: TGTGCCAGCAGCCCCAGGGCAGGGAACTATGGCTACACCTTC
CDR3: CASSPRAGNYGYTF

V: TRBV12-5
J: TRBJ1-4
D: .
size: many
DNA: TGTGCTAGTGGTTTGGGATCCGGGGTCCTGGATGAAAAACTGTTTTTT
CDR3: CASGLGSGVLDEKLFF

V: TRBV28
J: TRBJ2-5
D: .
size: .
DNA: TGTGCCACTACCCGGGTGGTTCTAGAGACCCAGTACTTC
CDR3: CATTRVVLETQYF

V: TRBV30
J: TRBJ2-1
D: .
size: once
DNA: TGTGCCTGGAGTGTGTCGCGAGAGCAGTTCTTC
CDR3: CAWSVSREQFF

V: TRBV20-1
J: TRBJ2-7
D: .
size: few
DNA: TGCAGTGCGCCGAAGGGGGGGAGCGAGCAGTACTTC
CDR3: CSAPKGGSEQYF

V: TRBV5-6
J: TRBJ1-1
D: .
size: once
DNA: TGTGCCAGCAGCCCGTTACAGGGTTACACTGAAGCTTTCTTT
CDR3: CASSPLQGYTEAFF

V: TRBV11-3
J: TRBJ2-1
D: .
size: .
DNA: TGTGCCAGCAGCTTCCGCTCCCAAGAGGGGGATGAGCAGTTCTTC
CDR3: CASSFRSQEGDEQFF

V: TRBV28
J: TRBJ1-3
D: .
size: .
DNA: TGTGCCAGCAGTTACCTGGATTCCCGGAACACCATATATTTT
CDR3: CASSYLDSRNTIYF

V: TRBV7-2
J: TRBJ2-1
D: .
size: few
DNA: TGTGCCAGCAGCTTTGGTATTTTAAGCCAACGGTTCTTC
CDR3: CASSFGILSQRFF

V: TRBV20-1
J: TRBJ2-7
D: .
size: .
DNA: TGCAGTGCTAGCGTGTCGGGGAACTCCTACGAGCAGTACTTC
CDR3: CSASVSGNSYEQYF

V: TRBV6-1
J: TRBJ1-2
D: TRBD1
size: .
DNA: TGTGCCAGCAGTGATTCCGGACAGGCCTATGGCTACACCTTC
CDR3: CASSDSGQAYGYTF